A selection of T cell receptor beta chains follows, all from one sample in a study of T cell responses to AZD1222 COVID-19 vaccine. Repertoires were generated with immunoSEQ multiplex PCR, while TCRdb's copy carries only in-frame clones and drops some. The table lists 78,000 or so clones, around 88% of them singletons. The sample was peripheral blood, taken on day 0 of AZD1222 vaccination. The receptors shown here come from an adult in good health. Both conserved end residues are part of each CDR3.

length: 11; V: TRBV20-1; CDR3: CSVRVDTEAFF
length: 15; V: TRBV10-1; CDR3: CASSELVGALSEQYF
length: 13; V: TRBV6-2/TRBV6-3; CDR3: CASSGANNYGYTF
length: 15; V: TRBV28; CDR3: CASSLLRTAPYGYTF
length: 12; V: TRBV28; CDR3: CASRTGNTEAFF
length: 14; V: TRBV28; CDR3: CASSFHGTSYEQYF
length: 13; V: TRBV6-9; CDR3: CASSYWGGQGYTF
length: 15; V: TRBV13; CDR3: CASSRRQAPVETQYF
length: 14; V: TRBV7-6; CDR3: CASSSTSASYEQYF
length: 10; V: TRBV21-1; CDR3: CASKLAAKFF
length: 15; V: TRBV18; CDR3: CASSPPTGDGNTIYF
length: 11; V: TRBV28; CDR3: CASRETGGAYF
length: 12; V: TRBV18; CDR3: CASSPRDDEQYF
length: 15; V: TRBV9; CDR3: CASSPSVRADSEQFF
length: 14; V: TRBV7-2; CDR3: CASSFQARGVEQFF
length: 13; V: TRBV5-1; CDR3: CASSRQGGTEAFF
length: 14; V: TRBV15; CDR3: CATSRDRASGEQYF
length: 13; V: TRBV12-3/TRBV12-4; CDR3: CASSSGPSYEQYF
length: 13; V: TRBV7-8; CDR3: CASSLEAVYEQYF
length: 15; V: TRBV9; CDR3: CASSAFDRLGSGYTF
length: 14; V: TRBV30; CDR3: CAWSVNRFEGGYTF
length: 13; V: TRBV2; CDR3: CASNTGTGREAFF
length: 11; V: TRBV7-2; CDR3: CASSLGNEQYF
length: 15; V: TRBV6-5; CDR3: CASRGAGGVNQPQHF
length: 14; V: TRBV27; CDR3: CASSPMTGFRGYTF
length: 12; V: TRBV28; CDR3: CASSGEKGLQYF
length: 13; V: TRBV4-1; CDR3: CASSQVARNTIYF
length: 11; V: TRBV20-1; CDR3: CSAKTNTEAFF
length: 14; V: TRBV5-1; CDR3: CASSLVPQDYEQYF
length: 13; V: TRBV7-9; CDR3: CASSGDPTHEQFF
length: 14; V: TRBV28; CDR3: CGSVGPGGFTEAFF
length: 15; V: TRBV7-6; CDR3: CASSQGLGLQETQYF